This entry describes one T cell receptor beta chain. This CDR3 has 13 amino acids. V lost 5 bases and J 7 bases, leaving 15 bases between the germline ends. Germline-derived CDR1 and CDR2 are MNHEY and SMNVEV (reference sequence). The sample comes from a study of blood T cells in healthy people across ages. A sample-barcoded 5' primer and a J-beta primer mix were used in a second PCR of roughly 6 to 11 cycles. TCRdb processed the 5' RACE reads anew with MiXCR; each CDR3 protein has one entry. The table has 850,000 to 1,000,000 distinct CDR3 sequences, 51% seen once. The sample consisted of blood. V is TRBV27 and J is TRBJ2-7; no reliable D call. This TCR was recovered from a woman aged 55-69 years in good health. The CDR3 here is CASSARSVGEQYF. Here the CDR3 DNA reads TGTGCCAGCAGTGCGAGGTCGGTCGGGGAGCAGTACTTC.